This T cell receptor (beta chain) derives from a study of blood T cell repertoires in COVID-19. Whole-study context: The samples span acute and convalescent COVID-19 from the United States, Italy and Spain.

Original handling: Scientists estimated how many nucleated cells there were by amplifying reference gene primers. The data were produced by immunoSEQ multiplex PCR, yet TCRdb's version contains in-frame clones alone and is incomplete. The D gene and trimming were derived from the DNA, and the V and J assignments and clone size from that table. The sample lists roughly 330,000 clones; around 89% were seen once. Germline V gene lookup returns CDR1 MNHEY and CDR2 SVGAGI. The length of the CDR3 is 13 residues. V was trimmed by 7 bases and J by 9 bases, leaving 16 bases between them. The receptor was isolated from a woman in her forties or fifties with active or convalescent COVID-19. The chain combines TRBV6-5 with TRBJ2-1, with D possibly being TRBD2 (5 bases). Sample: peripheral blood. The CDR3 spells CASNRGYLGEQFF. CDR3 in DNA: TGTGCCAGCAATAGAGGGTATCTAGGTGAGCAGTTCTTC.